This T cell receptor beta chain was retrieved from a study of tissue T cells after allogeneic stem cell transplantation. Study-level findings and limits: In patients and mice, blood and spleen missed much of tissue repertoire.

V lost 2 bases, J lost 0 bases, and 0 bases stayed unmatched. Germline CDR1 reads KGHPV; CDR2 reads FQNQEV (reference sequence). The CDR3 is 15 residues long. The table came from immunoSEQ multiplex PCR; TCRdb's copy has only in-frame clones and leaves some out. This sample yields 4,000 to 5,000 clones, of which about 40% are seen a single time; roughly 24% belongs to the top ten. This clone qualifies as medium-sized. Its antigen is unidentified. Mouse germline and gene names are used. The observed sequence ends 1 residue before the CDR3 terminus, with the missing tail filled in from the germline J gene. The sample's time point: mouse harvest day 14 after allogeneic transplant. Mouse grafts combined 10^7 T-cell-depleted bone marrow cells with 10^6 splenic CD5+ T cells. Mice had MHC-mismatched B6 into BALB/c GVHD, sampled day 7 or 14.

The sequenced material came from gut tissue. The TCR comes from a female BALB/c mouse given C57BL/6 T cells with graft-versus-host disease after an allogeneic hematopoietic cell transplant. The chain carries TRBV26 and TRBJ2-2, with 7 nucleotides matching TRBD1. The CDR3 bases that were read are TGTGCCAGCAGTCTGGACAGGGCAAACACCGGGCAGCTCTAC. It specifies CASSLDRANTGQLY. The whole CDR3 reads CASSLDRANTGQLYF.